The rows below give T cell receptor beta chains drawn from one sample of a study of PD-1 blockade in classical Hodgkin lymphoma. The repertoire was sequenced with immunoSEQ multiplex PCR; TCRdb's copy has only in-frame clones and lacks some. The table has roughly 7,000 clones, about 79% seen once; the top ten hold roughly 8.1%. Sequenced sample: peripheral blood mononuclear cells (PBMCs). The receptor set was obtained from a human donor with classical Hodgkin lymphoma. Each CDR3 is given with its conserved first and last residue. The order of the fields is V gene, J gene, D gene, clone size, CDR3 protein, CDR3 DNA. The D gene is left open where the match is weak. Rows may omit the clone size; those that give it use once, few, many or a size class.

V: TRBV7-2; J: TRBJ1-5; D: -; size: -; CDR3: CASSLQHTSNQPQHF; DNA: TGTGCCAGCAGCTTGCAGCATACTAGCAATCAGCCCCAGCATTTT
V: TRBV30; J: TRBJ1-2; D: -; size: -; CDR3: CAWSVDSSGYTF; DNA: TGTGCCTGGAGTGTTGACAGTAGCGGCTACACCTTC
V: TRBV9; J: TRBJ2-7; D: TRBD1; size: -; CDR3: CASSATGTGAYEQYF; DNA: TGTGCCAGCAGCGCCACCGGGACAGGGGCCTACGAGCAGTACTTC
V: TRBV7-9; J: TRBJ1-5; D: -; size: few; CDR3: CASSAGDQPQHF; DNA: TGTGCCTCTTCGGCGGGGGATCAGCCCCAGCATTTT
V: TRBV5-8; J: TRBJ1-2; D: -; size: -; CDR3: CASSPGESGYTF; DNA: TGTGCCAGCAGCCCAGGGGAAAGTGGCTACACCTTC
V: TRBV19; J: TRBJ2-7; D: TRBD2; size: -; CDR3: CASSNAHGGSYEQYF; DNA: TGTGCCAGTAGTAACGCCCACGGGGGGTCCTACGAGCAGTACTTC
V: TRBV2; J: TRBJ2-7; D: -; size: -; CDR3: CASSEADTRGIGYEQYF; DNA: TGTGCCAGCAGTGAGGCGGACACTAGGGGAATAGGCTACGAGCAGTACTTC
V: TRBV7-2; J: TRBJ2-3; D: TRBD2; size: -; CDR3: CASQLAGADTQYF; DNA: TGTGCCAGCCAACTAGCGGGAGCGGATACGCAGTATTTT
V: TRBV27; J: TRBJ2-5; D: -; size: -; CDR3: CASSPGTAPGETQYF; DNA: TGTGCCAGCTCCCCCGGGACTGCCCCCGGGGAGACCCAGTACTTC
V: TRBV6-1; J: TRBJ1-5; D: TRBD1; size: -; CDR3: CASSESAGTGAYSNQPQHF; DNA: TGTGCCAGCAGTGAAAGCGCCGGGACAGGGGCATATAGCAATCAGCCCCAGCATTTT
V: TRBV25-1; J: TRBJ2-1; D: TRBD2; size: once; CDR3: CASSPSGSTHEQFF; DNA: TGTGCCAGCAGCCCTAGCGGGAGTACCCATGAGCAGTTCTTC
V: TRBV28; J: TRBJ1-3; D: -; size: -; CDR3: CASSLLGIGDTIYF; DNA: TGTGCCAGCAGTTTATTAGGGATTGGGGACACCATATATTTT
V: TRBV2; J: TRBJ2-7; D: TRBD1; size: -; CDR3: CASSVRDREYEQYF; DNA: TGTGCCAGCAGTGTCCGGGACAGGGAATACGAGCAGTACTTC
V: TRBV5-8; J: TRBJ2-7; D: -; size: -; CDR3: CASSLASYEQYF; DNA: TGTGCCAGCAGCTTGGCCAGTTACGAGCAGTACTTC
V: TRBV5-1; J: TRBJ2-3; D: -; size: -; CDR3: CASSLDEVRAGDTQYF; DNA: TGCGCCAGCAGCTTGGATGAGGTCAGGGCCGGCGATACGCAGTATTTT
V: TRBV5-1; J: TRBJ2-3; D: TRBD1; size: -; CDR3: CASRQGTDTQYF; DNA: TGCGCCAGCCGACAGGGGACAGATACGCAGTATTTT
V: TRBV30; J: TRBJ2-1; D: TRBD1; size: once; CDR3: CALGQGVRNEQFF; DNA: TGTGCCTTGGGACAGGGAGTGAGAAATGAGCAGTTCTTC
V: TRBV11-1; J: TRBJ1-6; D: -; size: -; CDR3: CASSLPLTPRSPLHF; DNA: TGTGCCAGCAGCTTACCCCTCACCCCGCGGTCACCCCTCCACTTT
V: TRBV2; J: TRBJ2-7; D: -; size: -; CDR3: CASSDVEQYF; DNA: TGTGCCAGCAGTGACGTCGAGCAGTACTTC
V: TRBV6-1; J: TRBJ2-7; D: -; size: -; CDR3: CASSETKGPSEQYF; DNA: TGTGCCAGCAGTGAAACAAAAGGTCCCTCCGAGCAGTACTTC
V: TRBV5-5; J: TRBJ2-7; D: -; size: -; CDR3: CASSLTSSYEQYF; DNA: TGTGCCAGCAGCCTCACTAGTTCGTACGAGCAGTACTTC
V: TRBV19; J: TRBJ2-3; D: -; size: -; CDR3: CASSMLAPPDTQYF; DNA: TGTGCCAGTAGTATGCTAGCCCCCCCAGATACGCAGTATTTT
V: TRBV5-1; J: TRBJ2-2; D: -; size: -; CDR3: CASSLAVETGELFF; DNA: TGCGCCAGCAGCTTGGCCGTTGAAACCGGGGAGCTGTTTTTT
V: TRBV30; J: TRBJ2-3; D: -; size: -; CDR3: CAWSSLLPGSGTDTQYF; DNA: TGTGCCTGGAGTTCCCTCCTCCCGGGTTCTGGCACAGATACGCAGTATTTT
V: TRBV10-3; J: TRBJ1-6; D: -; size: -; CDR3: CAISERTAGDSPLHF; DNA: TGTGCCATCAGTGAAAGGACAGCAGGTGACTCACCCCTCCACTTT
V: TRBV19; J: TRBJ1-5; D: TRBD1; size: once; CDR3: CASSIDRGTGPQHF; DNA: TGTGCCAGTAGTATAGATAGGGGGACAGGGCCCCAGCATTTT
V: TRBV2; J: TRBJ2-5; D: -; size: -; CDR3: CASSDIVAGTQETQYF; DNA: TGTGCCAGCAGTGATATCGTGGCAGGTACCCAAGAGACCCAGTACTTC